Presented here are 2 T cell receptor beta chains from one specimen sequenced in a study of shared clonotypes between healthy human individuals. Clones were read by immunoSEQ multiplex PCR, and TCRdb kept only the in-frame ones, dropping some. The sample has roughly 2.5 million clones; just over 90% are singletons. Sequencing input: naive CD4+ T cells sorted from blood. Regarding subset: CD45RA+ positively selected. Source of these receptors: a man between 18 and 35 years old in good health.

This chain uses TRBV28 with TRBJ1-3; D is uncertain. This CDR3 comprises 12 residues. With 2 bases removed from V and 5 bases from J, the gap between germline ends came to 4 bases. CDR1 and CDR2 (germline): MDHEN, SYDVKM. CDR3 in DNA: TGTGCCAGCAGTTTAAGACGAAACACCATATATTTT. Its protein product is CASSLRRNTIYF.

Remarks on this clone: Other DNA sequences in this specimen translate into the identical CDR3. This sequence joins TRBV6-5 and TRBJ2-1; 10 bases are shared with TRBD2. The length of the CDR3 is 14 residues. V dropped 7 bases and J dropped 3; count of bases not matched to a gene: 3. Germline lookup yields CDR1 MNHEY and CDR2 SVGAGI. The CDR3 protein is CASTLAGGYNEQFF. The CDR3 DNA reads TGTGCCAGCACCTTAGCGGGAGGCTACAATGAGCAGTTCTTC.